This T cell receptor (beta chain) came from a study of CD8 T cells in ankylosing spondylitis. Construction of TCR beta libraries was performed using quantitative 5'-RACE with molecular barcodes. Using its own MiXCR run on the 5' RACE reads, TCRdb lists one record per CDR3 protein. Of 200,000 to 300,000 distinct CDR3 sequences in the sample, roughly 8.2% are singletons; the top ten hold 4% to 5%. This clonotype was seen many times. Its antigen is undetermined. Study results and limitations: A motif of under 10 highly homologous TCR beta variants was seen as apparently characteristic of ankylosing spondylitis blood. Both synovial fluid and blood in reactive arthritis had previously been reported to carry some motif variants.

This TCR came from a female donor with ankylosing spondylitis or in good health (not recorded which). Sequenced input: blood, either unsorted or a sorted T cell fraction (not recorded which).

The CDR3 region is CAGGKGLGFQPQHF. The CDR3 DNA is TGTGCCGGTGGGAAGGGTTTGGGTTTTCAGCCCCAGCATTTT. The chain couples TRBV28 to TRBJ1-5; D unresolved. The CDR3 spans 14 residues. The germline CDR1 and CDR2 sequences are MDHEN and SYDVKM. V lost 11 bases and J lost 6, with 20 bases in between.